This entry lists 23 T cell receptor beta chains sequenced from one sample in a study of prognosis after radiotherapy for stage I lung cancer. Template was genomic DNA; TCR beta CDR3 amplified in two multiplex PCR rounds. Every TRBV and TRBJ gene had its own specific primer in first-round PCR. TCRdb recomputed calls from the multiplex PCR reads with MiXCR, one row per CDR3 protein. The sample contains roughly 26,000 distinct CDR3 sequences, approximately 29% of which appear only once. The sequenced sample was PBMCs, obtained before or after stereotactic body radiation therapy (not recorded which). These receptors all stem from a donor over 45 with non-small cell lung cancer.

This sequence joins TRBV24-1 and TRBJ2-7; 13 positions agree with TRBD2. V was pared by 3 bases and J by 3 bases, with 4 bases of the junction left unmatched. Germline V gene sequence: CDR1 KGHDR, CDR2 SFDVKD. This CDR3 is 16 amino acids long. Written as DNA, the CDR3 is TGTGCCACCAGTGATCCCGGGACTAGCGGGATCTACGAGCAGTACTTC. Residues: CATSDPGTSGIYEQYF.

By share, this clonotype ranks as medium-sized (0.01 to 0.1%). This sequence joins TRBV5-1 and TRBJ2-1; D perhaps matches TRBD2 (6 bases). The CDR3 has 15 residues. Trimming left V 4 bases short and J 4 bases short, with 15 bases between. Germline V gene sequence: CDR1 SGHRS, CDR2 YFSETQ. The CDR3 protein is CASSPGLNRYNEQFF. DNA of the CDR3: TGCGCCAGCAGCCCCGGACTAAATCGTTACAATGAGCAGTTCTTC.

Ten or more counts support this clonotype. V is TRBV28 and J is TRBJ2-1, with 7 positions matching TRBD1. The length of the CDR3 is 19 residues. Trimming cost V 6 bases and J 3 bases; bases outside gene matches: 20. The germline CDR1 and CDR2 sequences are MDHEN and SYDVKM. CDR3 nucleotide sequence: TGTGCCAGCAGAGAGGTAGGGAAGAGGGGGCGCGGCGTCTACAATGAGCAGTTCTTC. Residues: CASREVGKRGRGVYNEQFF.

This clonotype has a count of ten or more. The V and J genes are TRBV3-1 and TRBJ2-2, with 12 bases fitting TRBD1. CDR3 size: 18 residues. CDR1 is LGHDT, CDR2 YNNKEL, per germline (reference sequence). V shed 4 bases and J 0 bases; nucleotides not matched to a gene: 6. The CDR3 loop reads CASSPRDRGLANTGELFF. The CDR3 DNA reads TGTGCCAGCAGCCCACGGGACAGGGGGCTGGCGAACACCGGGGAGCTGTTTTTT.

J is TRBJ1-1 and V is TRBV28; no reliable D call. CDR3 length: 15 residues. Between the trimmed V and J ends, which lost 7 bases and 0 bases, there was a span of 15 bases. CDR1 and CDR2 from the germline V gene are MDHEN and SYDVKM. The CDR3 coding sequence is TGTGCCAGCACTCCCATAGGACCTTTGAACACTGAAGCTTTCTTT. It is translated as CASTPIGPLNTEAFF.

This clonotype was detected once. Here the CDR3 DNA reads TGTGCCAGCAGTGAAGCTGGGGGGGGCCAATTCTTC. Translation gives CASSEAGGGQFF. The chain links TRBV6-2 or TRBV6-3 to TRBJ2-1; weak D call: TRBD2 (7 bases). Germline V gene lookup returns CDR1 MNHEY and CDR2 SVGEGT. This CDR3 has 12 amino acids. Deletions cut 5 bases from V and 16 bases from J, with 18 bases between.

This clonotype was seen many times. The rearrangement uses TRBV5-1 and TRBJ1-5; 9 bases map to TRBD1. CDR3 size: 14 residues. Per germline, CDR1 SGHRS and CDR2 YFSETQ. The junction had 4 bases not matched to a gene; V was cut back by 4 bases and J by 5 bases. The CDR3 sequence is CASSPTGGDQPQHF. The CDR3 DNA follows: TGCGCCAGCAGCCCGACAGGGGGGGATCAGCCCCAGCATTTT.

This clonotype was detected ten times or more. V gene TRBV11-2 combines with J gene TRBJ2-3, with D unclear. V was clipped by 5 bases and J by 2 bases, with 11 bases between them. In germline, CDR1 is SGHAT, CDR2 FQNNGV. The CDR3 loop spans 14 amino acids. CDR3 in amino acids: CASSPLDHTDTQYF. Written as DNA, the CDR3 is TGTGCCAGCAGCCCCCTGGACCACACAGATACGCAGTATTTT.

The CDR3 is CSANPWGFSADTQYF. In DNA, the CDR3 is TGCAGTGCTAACCCCTGGGGTTTTTCAGCAGATACGCAGTATTTT. The V gene is TRBV20-1, the J gene TRBJ2-3; no clear D gene. V dropped 4 bases and J dropped 4 bases, with 18 bases sitting between them. This CDR3 has 15 residues. Germline CDR1 DFQATT, CDR2 SNEGSKA (reference sequence).

The rearrangement links TRBV5-1 to TRBJ1-2; D might be TRBD1 (5 bases). V was cut by 1 base and J by 4 bases, with 14 bases left in between. In germline, CDR1 is SGHRS, CDR2 YFSETQ. The CDR3 length is 15 residues. This chain's CDR3 is CASSLSPSQGYGYTF. CDR3 DNA: TGCGCCAGCAGCTTGTCTCCTTCGCAGGGCTATGGCTACACCTTC.

The CDR3 nucleotides are TGTGCCAGCAGTCTACAGCGGGTGGGGGGAGAGCAGTTCTTC. Its translation: CASSLQRVGGEQFF. J is TRBJ2-1 and V is TRBV6-1; D might be TRBD2 (6 bases). Trimming cost V 5 bases and J 10 bases, with 18 bases left between them. The CDR3 length is 14 residues. Germline V gene sequence: CDR1 MNHNS, CDR2 SASEGT.

In this sample, this clonotype turned up a few times. A far larger clone is a single base away, which makes a read error likely. This chain links TRBV6-9 with TRBJ2-7; no firm D call. The V end was cut by 2 bases, the J end by 6 bases, with 20 bases between. This CDR3 is 16 amino acids long. From germline, CDR1 is MNHGY and CDR2 SVAAGI. The DNA of the CDR3 is TGTGCCAGCAGTTATGCTCCTTGGAAAGGTCGAGGCGAGCAGTACTTC. Its translation: CASSYAPWKGRGEQYF.

This clonotype was picked up many times. The genes are TRBV7-2 and TRBJ1-1; the D is unclear. This CDR3 is built from 12 residues. Trimming stripped 0 bases from V and 10 bases from J, with 9 bases between. Germline CDR1 is SGHTA and CDR2 is FQGNSA. The CDR3 spells CASSLARAGAFF. The CDR3 DNA follows: TGTGCCAGCAGCTTAGCGCGGGCAGGAGCTTTCTTT. The variable domain in full, completed from reference TRBV7-2 and TRBJ1-1, reads GAGVSQSPSNKVTEKGKDVELRCDPISGHTALYWYRQSLGQGLEFLIYFQGNSAPDKSGLPSDRFSAERTGGSVSTLTIQRTQQEDSAVYLCASSLARAGAFFGQGTRLTVV.

V usage is TRBV19 and J usage is TRBJ1-4; 9 bases fit TRBD1. The length of the CDR3 is 13 residues. Germline V CDR1 and CDR2: LNHDA, SQIVND (reference sequence). Trimming cost V 8 bases and J 5 bases; bases outside gene matches: 3. CDR3 sequence reads: CASGTGLNEKLFF. Written as DNA, the CDR3 is TGTGCCAGTGGGACAGGGCTCAATGAAAAACTGTTTTTT.

This clonotype was seen many times. The V and J genes are TRBV27 and TRBJ2-1, with 8 positions matching TRBD2. Trimming took 4 bases from V and 14 from J; bases not matched to a gene: 4. The germline V gene encodes CDR1 MNHEY and CDR2 SMNVEV (reference sequence). The CDR3 has 11 amino acids. CDR3 loop: CASSSGLEEFF. The CDR3 DNA reads TGTGCCAGCAGTTCGGGACTAGAAGAGTTCTTC.

This clonotype was seen repeatedly, ten times or more. The chain links TRBV18 to TRBJ2-6, with 7 bases identical to TRBD1. V lost 4 bases and J lost 0; bases outside the gene matches: 6. Germline CDR1 reads KGHSH; CDR2 reads LQKENI. This CDR3 spans 17 amino acids. The CDR3 nucleotides are TGTGCCAGCTCACTGGGACAGATCCGCTCTGGGGCCAACGTCCTGACTTTC. This translates into CASSLGQIRSGANVLTF.

This clonotype was counted once. This may be a read error: a much more frequent sequence differs by one nucleotide. J is TRBJ2-1 and V is TRBV7-6, with D unresolved. The CDR3 consists of 13 residues. V gave up 1 base and J gave up 4 bases, with 5 bases separating them. Germline loops: CDR1 SGHVS, CDR2 FNYEAQ. This CDR3 reads CASSLDSYNEQFF. The CDR3 region has the DNA TGTGCCAGCAGCTTAGACTCATACAATGAGCAGTTCTTC.

This clonotype was seen ten or more times. The rearrangement joins TRBV7-8 to TRBJ1-5; TRBD1 aligns across 8 bases. Looked up from germline, CDR1 is SGHVS and CDR2 is FQNEAQ. The CDR3 is 15 amino acids. J gave up 2 bases and V 4 bases, and 4 bases lay outside the gene matches. This CDR3 reads CASSSSGGGNQPQHF. The CDR3 DNA follows: TGTGCCAGCAGCTCCTCAGGGGGCGGCAATCAGCCCCAGCATTTT.

This clonotype was seen more than once but under ten times. The rearrangement joins TRBV7-2 to TRBJ2-5, with D perhaps matching TRBD2 (6 bases). The length of the CDR3 is 15 residues. Trimming removed 0 bases from V and 1 base from J, with 9 bases in between. The germline gives CDR1 SGHTA, CDR2 FQGNSA. The CDR3 nucleotides are TGTGCCAGCAGCTTAGCTAGGGGACTCCAAGAGACCCAGTACTTC. Its protein is CASSLARGLQETQYF.

The table lists this clonotype with many counts. The chain has TRBV3-1 and TRBJ1-6; D is ambiguous. The CDR3 length is 13 residues. Trimming removed 6 bases at V and 9 bases at J, with 12 bases between. Germline-derived CDR1 and CDR2 are LGHDT and YNNKEL (reference sequence). The CDR3 loop is CASRGGPGSPLHF. The CDR3 DNA reads TGTGCCAGCAGGGGCGGCCCGGGTTCACCCCTCCACTTT.

This clonotype was recorded at least ten times. The chain uses TRBV2 and TRBJ2-1; D perhaps matches TRBD1 (5 bases). The CDR3 extends over 14 amino acids. V was pared by 3 bases and J by 2 bases, with 8 bases between. Germline CDR1 SNHLY, CDR2 FYNNEI. The DNA for the CDR3 is TGTGCCAGCAGTGACGACAGCACCTACAATGAGCAGTTCTTC. Translated, it gives CASSDDSTYNEQFF.

This clonotype was detected ten times or more. The chain employs TRBV6-4 and TRBJ2-3, with a tentative D call TRBD2 (5 bases). The CDR3 has 15 amino acids. The V gene lost 7 bases and the J gene lost 0 bases, with 14 bases spanning the gap. Germline V gives CDR1 MRHNA, CDR2 SNTAGT. This CDR3 reads CASKSTRGSTDTQYF. In DNA, the CDR3 is TGTGCCAGCAAATCGACCCGGGGAAGCACAGATACGCAGTATTTT.

This clonotype was seen at least ten times. The chain is built from TRBV7-8 and TRBJ1-1; the D is unclear. Germline V gives CDR1 SGHVS, CDR2 FQNEAQ. V lost 1 base, J lost 4 bases, and 13 bases lay in between. The CDR3 is 15 amino acids. The CDR3 loop is CASSLEGVRGTEAFF. CDR3 DNA sequence: TGTGCCAGCAGCTTAGAGGGCGTTCGGGGCACTGAAGCTTTCTTT.